This T cell receptor (beta chain) derives from a study of OX40 agonist ivuxolimab in advanced cancers. In terms of the full investigation: Ivuxolimab, which targeted the costimulatory receptor OX40 (CD134), was an agonistic, fully human IgG2 monoclonal antibody. Intravenous ivuxolimab was administered to patients every 2 weeks at six dose levels: 0.01, 0.1, 0.3, 1.5, 3 and 10 mg/kg. Of the roughly 51 patients in dose escalation, 19 had hepatocellular carcinoma, about 15 had melanoma, 9 had renal cell carcinoma and 9 had head and neck cancer. The dose-escalation cohort was about 83% male with a mean age of about 60 years, ranging from roughly 20 to 80. Prior anti-PD-1, anti-PD-L1 or anti-CTLA-4 therapy was permitted, and checkpoint inhibitors had been received by about 36% of dose-escalation patients. Partial responses occurred in three dose-escalation patients: two with cutaneous melanoma and one with hepatocellular carcinoma. The point of sequencing TCRbeta in the periphery was to test whether ivuxolimab changed TCR sequence diversity and drove clonal T-cell expansion. The paper covers the monotherapy dose-escalation part of the phase I ivuxolimab trial, which included N ≈ 50 patients.

For sequencing of the TCRbeta CDR3 region, genomic DNA was extracted from the sorted cells. TCRbeta CDR3 regions were sequenced using the immunoSEQ Assay. Imported from immuneACCESS, the table was reduced by TCRdb to in-frame sequences with V and J called. These copies leave out some clones; in studies compared against another copy, an unresolved V gene accounts for under half, and the cause of the remainder is not known. In all, the sample holds roughly 140,000 clones, and roughly 94% of those were seen once. The ten largest clones represent around 0.31% of the sample. Of note for this clone: The target of this receptor is not known. One base away there is no much larger clone; base qualities are not given.

Patients with a history of autoimmune disease or receiving systemic immunosuppression were excluded from the trial. Peripheral blood for TCR sequencing was drawn from every dose cohort at baseline, at cycle 4 day 1 and at cycle 7 day 1. The samples were taken from a phase I, first-in-human, multicenter, open-label dose-escalation trial of ivuxolimab. The trial enrolled adults with locally advanced or metastatic head and neck squamous cell, hepatocellular, melanoma or renal cell carcinoma. CD4+ and CD8+ T cells were sorted separately from peripheral blood before TCR sequencing. What the study reported, not specific to this receptor: Low levels of normalized T-cell clonal expansion were also seen in some patients who did not respond. Partial responders in the 0.1-3.0 mg/kg groups had among the lowest normalized peripheral clonal expansion, especially among CD8+ T cells. After ivuxolimab, CD8+ T cells had more expanded clones than CD4+ T cells on average. The antigen specificity of the peripheral T cells that underwent clonal expansion was not determined. At doses from 0.1 to 3.0 mg/kg, clonal expansion was seen in both CD4+ and CD8+ blood T cells between baseline and week 6.

V and J lose 2 bases and 3 bases, and a span of 10 bases separates them. CDR3 length: 14 amino acids, cysteine to phenylalanine. The read is trimmed to its CDR3 DNA, 42 bases read in frame from base 1. Via the germline V gene, CDR1 is MNHEY and CDR2 SVGAGI. The V and J segments used are TRBV6-5 and TRBJ1-2, with the D gene call left open. The receptor comes from an adult with an advanced solid tumor such as melanoma, head and neck, liver or kidney cancer. The source was CD4+ or CD8+ T cells sorted from blood, collected in a trial of the OX40 agonist ivuxolimab. The nucleotide sequence is given as TGTGCCAGCAGTTACGGTCCGATTCACTATGGCTACACCTTC. Its protein is CASSYGPIHYGYTF.